This paragraph reports one T cell receptor (beta chain). The data are from a study of blood T cell repertoires in COVID-19. The assay was immunoSEQ multiplex PCR, and TCRdb's table has in-frame clones only and misses some. This table has some 130,000 clones, about nine tenths appearing once. Germline trimming cut 6 bases from V and 1 base from J; bases unmatched to any gene: 6. Per germline, CDR1 KGHDR and CDR2 SFDVKD. The CDR3 is 17 amino acids. Sequenced material: peripheral blood. The receptor's source is a man in his 60s with COVID-19, enrolled during active disease. This rearrangement joins TRBV24-1 to TRBJ2-1; 12 positions match TRBD2. In DNA form, the CDR3 reads TGTGCCACCAGTCCGGGACTAGCGGGTCCTTCCTACAATGAGCAGTTCTTC. Translating it yields CATSPGLAGPSYNEQFF.